These 22 T cell receptor beta chains came from one sample sequenced in a study of blood T cells in healthy people across ages. The second PCR ran roughly 6 to 12 cycles with a sample-barcoded 5' primer and J-beta primers. TCRdb called the 5' RACE reads again in MiXCR, with one record for every CDR3 protein. This sample has 500,000 to 700,000 distinct CDR3 sequences, with approximately 30% found just once. The sequenced material came from blood. The receptors here all came from an elderly woman in good health.

This clonotype was recorded many times. The gene calls are TRBV7-8 and TRBJ2-3; no firm D call. CDR1 SGHVS and CDR2 FQNEAQ come from the germline V gene. The V gene lost 5 bases and the J gene lost 3 bases, with 15 bases spanning the gap. The CDR3 loop spans 15 amino acids. The chain's CDR3 is CASSPSGGGTDTQYF. Written as DNA, the CDR3 is TGTGCCAGCAGCCCCTCAGGCGGCGGTACAGATACGCAGTATTTT.

Ten or more counts support this clonotype. The rearrangement links TRBV27 to TRBJ2-6; D gene uncertain. V lost 7 bases and J lost 0, with 10 bases in between. The CDR3 loop spans 15 amino acids. CDR1 and CDR2 from the germline V gene are MNHEY and SMNVEV (reference sequence). The CDR3 reads CASTGFSSGANVLTF. Here the CDR3 DNA reads TGTGCCAGCACCGGTTTCAGCTCTGGGGCCAACGTCCTGACTTTC.

This clonotype was seen at least ten times. V usage is TRBV5-1 and J usage is TRBJ2-5, with D maybe TRBD2 (6 bases). With 6 bases removed from V and 5 bases from J, the gap between germline ends came to 17 bases. Germline V CDR1 and CDR2: SGHRS, YFSETQ. The CDR3 extends over 14 amino acids. CDR3 DNA sequence: TGCGCCAGCATGGGAGGAACGATTGGGGAGACCCAGTACTTC. This gives the protein CASMGGTIGETQYF.

The chain uses TRBV20-1 and TRBJ1-2; 10 nucleotides align to TRBD1. This CDR3 has 14 residues. The germline CDR1 and CDR2 sequences are DFQATT and SNEGSKA (reference sequence). The trim removed 2 bases at V and 5 bases at J, leaving 5 bases unmatched. As DNA, the CDR3 is TGCAGTGCTAGATTAGGACAGGGGGAATATGGCTACACCTTC. It yields the protein CSARLGQGEYGYTF.

This clonotype was recorded at least ten times. V gene TRBV5-5 combines with J gene TRBJ1-5; D not resolved. The CDR3 has 13 amino acids. CDR1 SGHKS and CDR2 YYEKEE come from the germline V gene (reference sequence). The V and J ends lost 4 bases and 2 bases respectively, with 7 bases between them. CDR3 in DNA: TGTGCCAGCAGCCCGTTTGGCAATCAGCCCCAGCATTTT. It encodes CASSPFGNQPQHF.

Note on this clonotype: The junction departs from germline at one end; a sequencing error may be responsible. This chain connects TRBV2 to TRBJ2-2; no firm D call. This CDR3 is built from 13 residues. CDR1 and CDR2 (germline): SNHLY, FYNNEI. CDR3 in amino acids: CTSIMSYTGELFF. As DNA, the CDR3 is TGTACCAGCATTATGAGCTACACCGGGGAGCTGTTTTTT.

This clonotype was seen many times. The rearrangement uses TRBV10-3 and TRBJ1-2; D not resolved. V lost 2 bases and J 1 base, leaving 5 bases between the germline ends. The CDR3 loop spans 13 amino acids. The germline V gene encodes CDR1 ENHRY and CDR2 SYGVKD. CDR3 loop: CAISEGVNYGYTF. As DNA, the CDR3 is TGTGCCATCAGTGAGGGGGTTAACTATGGCTACACCTTC.

This clonotype turned up a few times. It may be a read error: a sequence one base away is much more abundant. V usage is TRBV29-1 and J usage is TRBJ1-2, with D perhaps TRBD1 (5 bases). The CDR3 has 15 amino acids. The V and J ends lost 4 bases and 10 bases respectively, with 25 bases between them. Germline V gene sequence: CDR1 SQVTM, CDR2 ANQGSEA. CDR3 in DNA: TGCAGCGTTGCGGAGACATGGGGGGATAGTAGAGCCTACACCTTC. This gives the protein CSVAETWGDSRAYTF.

This clonotype was detected ten times or more. A junction end diverges from the germline sequence, so it may reflect a read error. The V gene is TRBV7-3, the J gene TRBJ2-1; D is tentatively TRBD1 or TRBD2 (6 bases each). This CDR3 has 19 amino acids. Germline V gene sequence: CDR1 SGHTA, CDR2 FQGTGA. The CDR3 region is CASSVTGATSGASYNEQFF. In DNA, the CDR3 is TGTGCCAGCAGCGTAACGGGGGCCACTTCGGGGGCATCCTACAATGAGCAGTTCTTC.

In its sample, this clonotype was seen a few times. This sequence may be a read error, since a much larger clone differs from it by one base. The chain combines TRBV20-1 with TRBJ1-6; TRBD1 is a possible D gene (5 bases). Germline CDR1 DFQATT, CDR2 SNEGSKA (reference sequence). The CDR3 consists of 16 residues. The ends were cut back, 2 bases at V and 5 bases at J, with 16 bases in the middle. The CDR3 nucleotides read TGCAGTGCTAGACCCCCGGGACTGGCTAATAATTCACCCCTCCACTTT. This gives the protein CSARPPGLANNSPLHF.

A note on this clonotype: A much larger clone is a single base away; this may be a read error. The chain links TRBV5-1 to TRBJ2-7, with TRBD2 matching 9 bases. From germline, CDR1 is SGHRS and CDR2 YFSETQ. The V gene end was trimmed by 3 bases and the J gene end by 7 bases; junction bases not matched to a gene: 17. The CDR3 is made up of 17 amino acids. The CDR3 spells CASSYSGGQSSYNEQYF. CDR3 in DNA: TGCGCCAGCAGCTATAGCGGGGGCCAGAGCTCCTACAATGAGCAGTACTTC.

This clonotype has just one count. A much larger clone is a single base away; this may be a read error. The chain recombines TRBV5-6 with TRBJ2-1; weak D call: TRBD1 (5 bases). V gave up 1 base and J gave up 5 bases, with 13 bases separating them. The CDR3 runs to 15 residues. CDR1 and CDR2 (germline): SGHDT, YYEEEE. The CDR3: CASSLFNRIDNEQFF. CDR3 bases: TGTGCCAGCAGCTTGTTTAACAGGATAGACAATGAGCAGTTCTTC.

The chain carries TRBV12-5 and TRBJ2-1; tentatively, D is TRBD1 (6 bases). V lost 6 bases, J lost 8 bases, and 14 bases lay in between. Germline lookup yields CDR1 LGHNT and CDR2 FRNRAP. The CDR3 consists of 13 residues. The CDR3, as DNA: TGTGCTAGTGGGGGACATTCGGGGTATGAGCAGTTCTTC. Translation gives CASGGHSGYEQFF.

This clonotype was recorded many times. V gene TRBV12-3 or TRBV12-4 combines with J gene TRBJ2-7; perhaps D is TRBD1 or TRBD2 (5 bases each). The length of the CDR3 is 15 residues. V dropped 3 bases and J dropped 7 bases, with 19 bases sitting between them. The CDR3 region is CASSLVGGPPLEQYF. CDR3 bases: TGTGCCAGCAGTTTGGTTGGGGGACCTCCTCTGGAGCAGTACTTC.

Comment on this clonotype: A much larger clone differs from this one at a single base, so this may be a read error. The chain has TRBV28 and TRBJ2-4, with TRBD1 matching 7 bases. Germline V gene lookup returns CDR1 MDHEN and CDR2 SYDVKM. The CDR3 length is 14 residues. CDR3 nucleotides: TGTGCCAGCAGTTTAGGACAGGCCAAAAGCATTCAGTACTTC. It specifies CASSLGQAKSIQYF.

A word on this clonotype: Germline and junction disagree at one end, which may indicate a read error. The chain employs TRBV4-2 and TRBJ1-4; the D gene is possibly TRBD1 (5 bases). The CDR3 is made up of 16 amino acids. The germline V gene encodes CDR1 LGHNA and CDR2 YNFKEQ. The CDR3: CASSLGAASTNEKPFF. The CDR3 DNA reads as TGTGCCAGCAGCCTAGGGGCAGCCTCAACTAATGAAAAACCGTTTTTT.

Concerning this clonotype itself: A much larger clone lies one base from this, so it may be a read error. The rearrangement joins TRBV7-2 to TRBJ2-3; perhaps TRBD1 as D (5 bases). This CDR3 is built from 15 residues. The germline V and J ends were trimmed by 2 bases and 0 bases, with 9 bases remaining between them. The germline V gene has CDR1 SGHTA and CDR2 FQGNSA. As DNA, the CDR3 is TGTGCCAGCAGCTTACCTAGGGGTAGCACAGATACGCAGTATTTT. It is translated as CASSLPRGSTDTQYF.

The rearrangement links TRBV5-8 to TRBJ2-7; D remains ambiguous. Germline V gives CDR1 SGHTS, CDR2 YDEGEE. Between the trimmed V and J ends, which lost 2 bases and 0 bases, there was a span of 12 bases. The CDR3 has 15 amino acids. The CDR3 bases are TGTGCCAGCAGCTTCCTGACGGGTAGCTCCTACGAGCAGTACTTC. It specifies CASSFLTGSSYEQYF.

The gene calls are TRBV7-2 and TRBJ2-3; unclear D gene. This CDR3 has 16 residues. V gave up 1 base and J gave up 6 bases, with 17 bases separating them. Germline CDR1 and CDR2: SGHTA and FQGNSA. The CDR3 protein is CASSLGGEGWPDTQYF. In DNA, the CDR3 is TGTGCCAGCAGCTTAGGTGGGGAAGGGTGGCCGGATACGCAGTATTTT.

This clonotype was seen a handful of times. V is TRBV20-1 and J is TRBJ1-1, with D tentatively TRBD1 (6 bases). CDR1 is DFQATT, CDR2 SNEGSKA, per germline (reference sequence). The CDR3 covers 15 residues. V lost 0 bases, J lost 1 base, and 12 bases lay in between. The CDR3 here is CSARERGTTNTEAFF. DNA of the CDR3: TGCAGTGCTAGAGAGAGGGGGACTACGAACACTGAAGCTTTCTTT.

Many counts were recorded for this clonotype. This chain uses TRBV9 with TRBJ2-1, with 11 bases identical to TRBD2. CDR1 and CDR2 from the germline V gene are SGDLS and YYNGEE. The CDR3 consists of 15 residues. V shed 3 bases and J 4 bases; nucleotides not matched to a gene: 3. The CDR3 DNA sequence: TGTGCCAGCAGCGAACTAGCGGGAGATTACAATGAGCAGTTCTTC. Protein product: CASSELAGDYNEQFF.

This clonotype showed up many times. The chain joins TRBV6-1 to TRBJ1-6; 8 bases map to TRBD1. V lost 6 bases to trimming and J lost 6 bases; unmatched junction nucleotides: 10. Germline V CDR1 and CDR2: MNHNS, SASEGT. The CDR3 length is 16 residues. CDR3 nucleotide sequence: TGTGCCAGCAGATTTTACCCGGGACAGGCTAATTCACCCCTCCACTTT. This sequence encodes CASRFYPGQANSPLHF.